A selection of T cell receptor beta chains follows, all from one sample in a study of siplizumab effects on memory and regulatory T cells. Which antigens these TCRs recognize remains unknown. Only in-frame clones appear in the TCRdb table, and some are missing; sequencing was by immunoSEQ multiplex PCR. The table has roughly 5,300 clones, over 45% seen once. Source material: CFSE-low (dividing) CD8+ T cells sorted from an allogeneic mixed lymphocyte reaction. The receptors were sampled from a human donor in good health; the cells came from an allogeneic mixed lymphocyte reaction. Some clones in this sample may be carry-over from other donors' samples. CDR3s include the opening cysteine and the closing phenylalanine or tryptophan. D genes are given only for firm matches. Size values are once, few and many counts, or a class for expanded clones, and some rows have none.

>-|TRBV19|-|TRBJ1-5
CASSIGQGIQPQHF
TGTGCCAGTAGTATAGGTCAGGGGATTCAGCCCCAGCATTTT
>-|TRBV6-6|-|TRBJ1-5
CASSINNYNQPQHF
TGTGCCAGCAGCATCAACAACTACAATCAGCCCCAGCATTTT
>-|TRBV28|TRBD2|TRBJ2-7
CASSPLLGLAGVSIYEQYF
TGTGCCAGCAGTCCCCTACTAGGACTAGCGGGAGTAAGTATATACGAGCAGTACTTC
>-|TRBV19|TRBD2|TRBJ2-7
CASSHASGPYEQYF
TGTGCCAGTAGTCATGCTAGCGGGCCCTACGAGCAGTACTTC
>-|TRBV11-2|-|TRBJ2-1
CASSQTDHNEQFF
TGTGCCAGCAGCCAAACGGACCACAATGAGCAGTTCTTC
>-|TRBV4-2|-|TRBJ2-1
CASSQDLPSGSNNEQFF
TGTGCCAGCAGCCAAGATCTCCCCAGCGGGTCTAACAATGAGCAGTTCTTC
>-|TRBV5-5|TRBD1|TRBJ2-7
CASSLYWTGTYEQYF
TGTGCCAGCAGCTTGTATTGGACAGGGACCTACGAGCAGTACTTC
>few|TRBV15|TRBD2|TRBJ2-7
CATRRAGDLYEQYF
TGTGCCACCAGAAGAGCGGGAGATCTCTACGAGCAGTACTTC
>-|TRBV6-5|-|TRBJ2-7
CASRTGTVDEQYF
TGTGCCAGCAGAACCGGAACAGTCGACGAGCAGTACTTC
>-|TRBV27|TRBD1|TRBJ2-1
CASKPRTGGSVPYNEQFF
TGTGCCAGCAAACCAAGGACAGGGGGTAGTGTTCCCTACAATGAGCAGTTCTTC
>-|TRBV9|TRBD2|TRBJ2-1
CASSLEGGTSGLDEQFF
TGTGCCAGCAGCCTCGAGGGGGGGACTAGCGGGTTAGATGAGCAGTTCTTC
>-|TRBV7-9|-|TRBJ2-1
CASHSREQFF
TGTGCCAGCCACTCCCGAGAGCAGTTCTTC
>-|TRBV7-9|-|TRBJ2-7
CASSFEGNYEQYF
TGTGCCAGCAGCTTCGAGGGGAACTACGAGCAGTACTTC
>-|TRBV7-6|TRBD2|TRBJ2-7
CASSEGTSGSAYEQYF
TGTGCCAGCAGCGAAGGGACTAGCGGGTCAGCCTACGAGCAGTACTTC
>few|TRBV2|TRBD1|TRBJ1-5
CASTEGRTGAGQPQHF
TGTGCCAGCACCGAGGGACGGACAGGCGCGGGTCAGCCCCAGCATTTT
>-|TRBV28|-|TRBJ2-1
CASSFRNAPYNEQFF
TGTGCCAGCAGTTTTCGGAACGCGCCCTACAATGAGCAGTTCTTC
>-|TRBV27|-|TRBJ2-3
CASSFIGSGPDTQYF
TGTGCCAGCAGTTTTATAGGGAGTGGGCCAGATACGCAGTATTTT
>-|TRBV7-6|TRBD1|TRBJ2-7
CASSFGTGSYEQYF
TGTGCCAGCAGCTTTGGGACAGGGTCCTACGAGCAGTACTTC
>few|TRBV27|-|TRBJ1-1
CASSLNRNTEAFF
TGTGCCAGCAGTCTCAACAGGAACACTGAAGCTTTCTTT
>few|TRBV27|-|TRBJ2-1
CASSLVDDNEQFF
TGTGCCAGCAGTTTAGTAGACGACAATGAGCAGTTCTTC
>-|TRBV27|-|TRBJ2-1
CASSFASVKVHEQFF
TGTGCCAGCAGTTTCGCCTCGGTTAAAGTCCATGAGCAGTTCTTC
>once|TRBV7-3|-|TRBJ1-5
CASSFREGGLINQPQHF
TGTGCCAGCAGCTTTCGTGAGGGAGGGCTAATCAATCAGCCCCAGCATTTT
>-|TRBV7-9|TRBD1|TRBJ2-5
CASSLVFGQGVDLETQYF
TGTGCCAGCAGCTTAGTGTTCGGACAGGGGGTTGATTTGGAGACCCAGTACTTC
>-|TRBV6-5|-|TRBJ2-7
CASSYSELSEQYF
TGTGCCAGCAGTTACTCTGAACTTTCCGAGCAGTACTTC
>medium-sized|TRBV9|TRBD1|TRBJ2-1
CASSDDRAYNEQFF
TGTGCCAGCAGCGACGACAGGGCCTACAATGAGCAGTTCTTC
>-|TRBV6-5|-|TRBJ1-1
CASRLGPNTEAFF
TGTGCCAGCAGATTAGGCCCGAACACTGAAGCTTTCTTT
>-|TRBV6-6|-|TRBJ1-2
CATWGGYGYTF
TGTGCCACCTGGGGGGGCTATGGCTACACCTTC
>-|TRBV9|-|TRBJ1-1
CASSVDPVPLSEAFF
TGTGCCAGCAGCGTCGATCCGGTCCCCTTGTCTGAAGCTTTCTTT
>-|TRBV27|-|TRBJ2-7
CASSLGTRYEQYF
TGTGCCAGCAGTTTAGGGACTCGATACGAGCAGTACTTC
>-|TRBV29-1|TRBD2|TRBJ2-5
CSVEYPWPTSLRLIKETQYF
TGCAGCGTAGAGTATCCCTGGCCGACTAGCCTTCGGCTCATCAAAGAGACCCAGTACTTC
>-|TRBV29-1|-|TRBJ2-1
CSVVQANYNEQFF
TGCAGCGTTGTACAGGCCAACTACAATGAGCAGTTCTTC
>-|TRBV19|TRBD1|TRBJ2-7
CASSIVWDRFYEQYF
TGTGCCAGTAGTATAGTTTGGGACAGATTCTACGAGCAGTACTTC
>few|TRBV9|-|TRBJ2-7
CASSEGMAPGYEQYF
TGTGCCAGCAGCGAAGGGATGGCCCCCGGGTACGAGCAGTACTTC
>-|TRBV7-9|-|TRBJ2-3
CASTPRGGADTQYF
TGTGCCAGCACTCCTAGGGGCGGCGCAGATACGCAGTATTTT
>-|TRBV28|-|TRBJ2-7
CASSPSPTGGEQYF
TGTGCCAGCAGTCCCTCCCCTACTGGGGGCGAGCAGTACTTC
>-|TRBV28|TRBD1|TRBJ2-7
CASSIIGTVKTYEQYF
TGTGCCAGCAGCATAATCGGGACAGTAAAAACCTACGAGCAGTACTTC
>-|TRBV7-2|-|TRBJ2-7
CASSFGQTYEQYF
TGTGCCAGCAGCTTTGGACAGACCTACGAGCAGTACTTC
>-|TRBV4-1|TRBD1|TRBJ2-7
CASSQTGTGAYEQYF
TGCGCCAGCAGCCAAACCGGGACAGGGGCCTACGAGCAGTACTTC
>-|TRBV5-1|TRBD1|TRBJ1-6
CATKQGGMDSPLHF
TGCGCCACTAAACAGGGGGGTATGGATTCACCCCTCCACTTT
>-|TRBV27|-|TRBJ2-7
CASSLRGGAYEQYF
TGTGCCAGCAGTTTAAGGGGGGGGGCCTACGAGCAGTACTTC
>-|TRBV13|-|TRBJ2-7
CASRPFGGTYEQYF
TGTGCCAGCCGCCCATTCGGAGGGACATACGAGCAGTACTTC
>-|TRBV7-3|-|TRBJ2-1
CASSFRALQGGEQFF
TGTGCCAGCAGCTTCAGAGCGCTCCAGGGTGGTGAGCAGTTCTTC
>few|TRBV5-1|-|TRBJ2-3
CASSLVAASTDTQYF
TGCGCCAGCAGCTTGGTGGCCGCTAGCACAGATACGCAGTATTTT
>-|TRBV6-5|-|TRBJ1-5
CAIGFNQPQHF
TGTGCCATAGGTTTCAATCAGCCCCAGCATTTT
>-|TRBV27|-|TRBJ2-2
CASSLGGLGGELFF
TGTGCCAGCAGTTTAGGGGGGCTCGGCGGGGAGCTGTTTTTT
>-|TRBV7-3|-|TRBJ2-2
CASSSLGTGELFF
TGTGCCAGCAGCTCGCTCGGCACCGGGGAGCTGTTTTTT
>medium-sized|TRBV27|-|TRBJ1-5
CASSSLNQPQHF
TGTGCCAGCAGTTCCCTCAATCAGCCCCAGCATTTT
>once|TRBV19|TRBD2|TRBJ2-1
CASRTTSGRFDEQFF
TGTGCCAGTAGGACGACTAGCGGGAGGTTCGATGAGCAGTTCTTC
>-|TRBV30|TRBD2|TRBJ2-1
CAWSGSGRRVVTPPEQFF
TGTGCCTGGAGTGGAAGCGGGAGGCGTGTGGTTACTCCGCCTGAGCAGTTCTTC
>-|TRBV28|TRBD1|TRBJ2-1
CASSGQGFSYNEQFF
TGTGCCAGCAGCGGACAGGGATTCTCCTACAATGAGCAGTTCTTC
>-|TRBV4-1|TRBD2|TRBJ2-7
CASSQTGGIYEQYF
TGCGCCAGCAGCCAGACGGGGGGGATCTACGAGCAGTACTTC
>once|TRBV7-2|TRBD2|TRBJ2-7
CASSLAPGLALSSYEQYF
TGTGCCAGCAGCTTAGCTCCGGGACTAGCGCTGAGCTCCTACGAGCAGTACTTC
>once|TRBV28|-|TRBJ2-7
CASRPDRSYEQYF
TGTGCCAGCAGACCCGACCGGTCCTACGAGCAGTACTTC
>-|TRBV7-9|-|TRBJ2-7
CASSLAELAYEQYF
TGTGCCAGCAGCCTAGCCGAATTGGCCTACGAGCAGTACTTC
>few|TRBV28|TRBD2|TRBJ2-5
CASSQIPIPLAGDLETQYF
TGTGCCAGCAGTCAAATACCCATCCCCCTAGCGGGAGACTTAGAGACCCAGTACTTC
>-|TRBV7-7|-|TRBJ2-1
CASSFDQYNEQFF
TGTGCTAGCAGCTTTGACCAGTACAATGAGCAGTTCTTC
>-|TRBV6-6|TRBD2|TRBJ2-7
CASELAGGYEQYF
TGTGCCAGTGAACTAGCGGGAGGCTACGAGCAGTACTTC